Listed below are T cell receptor beta chains from one sample, sequenced in a study of regulatory T cells in long-lasting Graves disease. A single record per CDR3 protein comes from TCRdb applying MiXCR to the multiplex PCR reads. This sample has about 400,000 distinct CDR3 sequences, with over 12% found just once. The sample was also reused in another study, on T cells in Graves' hyperthyroidism and ophthalmopathy.

The sequencing here drew on peripheral blood mononuclear cells (PBMCs), taken at new diagnosis, from a patient treated with antithyroid drugs. These receptors came from a woman between 40 and 50 years old with Graves disease. CDR3s include the opening cysteine and the closing phenylalanine or tryptophan. D genes are given only for firm matches. Some rows have no size entry. The others give once, few or many, or a class for an expanded clone.

d_gene | j_gene | abundance | v_gene | CDR3aa | CDR3nt
TRBD2 | TRBJ2-4 | - | TRBV7-2 | CASSSLAGGPNIQYF | TGTGCCAGCAGCTCACTAGCGGGAGGGCCGAACATTCAGTACTTC
TRBD2 | TRBJ2-3 | many | TRBV7-2 | CASSLRLAGVGTDTQYF | TGTGCCAGCAGCTTACGACTAGCGGGAGTGGGCACAGATACGCAGTATTTT
- | TRBJ2-7 | many | TRBV7-6 | CASSLGPSYEQYF | TGTGCCAGCAGCTTGGGACCGTCCTACGAGCAGTACTTC
- | TRBJ1-3 | - | TRBV5-1 | CASSLPQTSGNTIYF | TGCGCCAGCAGCTTGCCGCAAACCTCTGGAAACACCATATATTTT
- | TRBJ1-1 | few | TRBV20-1 | CSARDDRVATEALF | TGCAGTGCTAGAGACGATAGGGTCGCCACTGAAGCTCTCTTT
TRBD1 | TRBJ1-5 | - | TRBV6-1 | CASRKDRGQPQHF | TGTGCCAGCAGGAAGGACAGGGGTCAGCCCCAGCATTTT
TRBD1 | TRBJ2-7 | many | TRBV12-3/TRBV12-4 | CASSNPGQGAVQYF | TGTGCCAGCAGTAATCCGGGACAGGGTGCTGTGCAGTACTTC
- | TRBJ1-2 | - | TRBV6-2/TRBV6-3 | CASSEVPYGYTF | TGTGCCAGCAGTGAAGTGCCCTATGGCTACACCTTC
- | TRBJ2-2 | - | TRBV5-1 | CASSPGDSGYTGELFF | TGCGCCAGCAGCCCGGGGGACAGCGGATACACCGGGGAGCTGTTTTTT
- | TRBJ2-6 | many | TRBV18 | CASSPVKALSGANVLTF | TGTGCCAGCTCACCAGTTAAGGCCCTCTCTGGGGCCAACGTCCTGACTTTC
TRBD2 | TRBJ2-1 | many | TRBV11-3 | CASSSSGPYNEQFF | TGTGCCAGCAGCTCTAGCGGGCCCTACAATGAGCAGTTCTTC
TRBD1 | TRBJ1-1 | - | TRBV5-5 | CASRKGQGDTEAFF | TGTGCCAGCAGGAAAGGACAGGGGGACACTGAAGCTTTCTTT
TRBD1 | TRBJ2-3 | - | TRBV5-1 | CASSPGDRSTDTQYF | TGCGCCAGCAGCCCCGGGGACAGGAGCACAGATACGCAGTATTTT
- | TRBJ2-7 | many | TRBV20-1 | CSARDSDSYEQYF | TGCAGTGCCAGGGACTCCGACTCCTACGAGCAGTACTTC
- | TRBJ2-3 | few | TRBV4-1 | CASSQGIRGTGDTQYF | TGCGCCAGCAGCCAAGGTATCCGCGGGACGGGAGATACGCAGTATTTT
TRBD1 | TRBJ1-2 | - | TRBV6-5 | CASSYTGTGPGGYTF | TGTGCCAGCAGTTACACCGGGACAGGCCCGGGTGGCTACACCTTC
TRBD1 | TRBJ2-3 | - | TRBV12-3/TRBV12-4 | CASSLQAGGSDTQYF | TGTGCCAGCAGTCTTCAAGCAGGGGGCTCAGATACGCAGTATTTT
- | TRBJ1-1 | - | TRBV19 | CASSIGAGVNTEAFF | TGTGCCAGTAGTATAGGGGCCGGGGTGAACACTGAAGCTTTCTTT
- | TRBJ2-4 | many | TRBV5-5 | CASSLMEVGIQYF | TGTGCCAGCAGCCTGATGGAGGTCGGCATTCAGTACTTC
TRBD1 | TRBJ2-2 | many | TRBV12-3/TRBV12-4 | CASSLVLGTGGRTGELFF | TGTGCCAGCAGTTTAGTCCTTGGGACAGGGGGCCGGACCGGGGAGCTGTTTTTT
TRBD2 | TRBJ2-2 | many | TRBV9 | CASNGLAENTGELFF | TGTGCCAGCAACGGACTAGCGGAGAACACCGGGGAGCTGTTTTTT
TRBD1 | TRBJ1-4 | - | TRBV3-1 | CASSQPRDRAREEKLFF | TGTGCCAGCAGCCAACCCCGGGACAGGGCCAGGGAAGAAAAACTGTTTTTT
- | TRBJ1-2 | few | TRBV6-1 | CAGARGPNYGYTF | TGTGCCGGGGCTCGAGGGCCGAACTATGGCTACACCTTC
TRBD2 | TRBJ2-3 | many | TRBV9 | CASSVLGLAGEGTDTQYF | TGTGCCAGCAGCGTACTGGGACTAGCGGGAGAGGGCACAGATACGCAGTATTTT
TRBD1 | TRBJ1-6 | few | TRBV5-1 | CASSNGQGHNSPLHF | TGCGCCAGCAGCAACGGACAGGGCCATAATTCACCCCTCCACTTT
TRBD2 | TRBJ2-1 | - | TRBV6-5 | CASSYPLAGSFNEQFF | TGTGCCAGCAGTTACCCCCTAGCGGGAAGCTTCAATGAGCAGTTCTTC
- | TRBJ1-1 | many | TRBV28 | CASTSRGYTEAFF | TGTGCCAGCACCTCCCGAGGCTACACTGAAGCTTTCTTT
- | TRBJ1-1 | many | TRBV11-3 | CASSPMGYTEAFF | TGTGCCAGCAGCCCAATGGGGTACACTGAAGCTTTCTTT
TRBD2 | TRBJ2-7 | many | TRBV28 | CASSFALAGEQYF | TGTGCCAGCAGTTTTGCTCTAGCGGGAGAGCAGTACTTC
TRBD1 | TRBJ1-4 | many | TRBV7-9 | CASTKTGGGFEKLFF | TGTGCCAGCACTAAAACAGGGGGCGGTTTTGAAAAACTGTTTTTT
- | TRBJ1-2 | - | TRBV15 | CATSRLTSGGYGYTF | TGTGCCACCAGCAGACTAACATCGGGGGGTTATGGCTACACCTTC
TRBD2 | TRBJ2-1 | - | TRBV27 | CASSFRGSVLDEQFF | TGTGCCAGCAGTTTCCGCGGGAGCGTATTAGATGAGCAGTTCTTC
- | TRBJ2-5 | - | TRBV5-1 | CASSLNGVRQETQYF | TGCGCCAGCAGCTTGAACGGAGTCCGTCAAGAGACCCAGTACTTC
- | TRBJ1-4 | many | TRBV11-2 | CASSWPGNNEKLFF | TGTGCCAGCAGCTGGCCCGGGAATAATGAAAAACTGTTTTTT
- | TRBJ2-2 | many | TRBV27 | CASTHGPWDYTGELFF | TGTGCCAGCACCCACGGGCCCTGGGACTACACCGGGGAGCTGTTTTTT
- | TRBJ2-7 | many | TRBV2 | CASRGPTSYEQYF | TGTGCCAGCCGGGGTCCGACCTCCTACGAGCAGTACTTC
TRBD1 | TRBJ2-5 | many | TRBV7-9 | CASSWRDRGGETQYF | TGTGCCAGCAGCTGGAGGGACAGGGGGGGAGAGACCCAGTACTTC
- | TRBJ1-2 | few | TRBV19 | CASRWTPTGKRDYGYTF | TGTGCCAGTAGATGGACCCCGACAGGAAAAAGAGACTATGGCTACACCTTC
- | TRBJ2-1 | many | TRBV7-3 | CASSDQGVSQFF | TGTGCCAGCAGCGATCAGGGTGTTTCGCAGTTCTTC
- | TRBJ1-4 | many | TRBV3-1 | CASSQPGLGEKLFF | TGTGCCAGCAGCCAACCAGGGTTGGGTGAAAAACTGTTTTTT
- | TRBJ2-3 | - | TRBV5-1 | CASSLDGAGADTQYF | TGCGCCAGCAGCTTGGACGGGGCAGGGGCAGATACGCAGTATTTT
- | TRBJ1-4 | - | TRBV20-1 | CSARVVQTNEKLFF | TGCAGTGCTAGAGTTGTCCAAACTAATGAAAAACTGTTTTTT
TRBD1 | TRBJ1-1 | many | TRBV3-1 | CASKQGAEAFF | TGTGCCAGCAAACAGGGGGCTGAAGCTTTCTTT